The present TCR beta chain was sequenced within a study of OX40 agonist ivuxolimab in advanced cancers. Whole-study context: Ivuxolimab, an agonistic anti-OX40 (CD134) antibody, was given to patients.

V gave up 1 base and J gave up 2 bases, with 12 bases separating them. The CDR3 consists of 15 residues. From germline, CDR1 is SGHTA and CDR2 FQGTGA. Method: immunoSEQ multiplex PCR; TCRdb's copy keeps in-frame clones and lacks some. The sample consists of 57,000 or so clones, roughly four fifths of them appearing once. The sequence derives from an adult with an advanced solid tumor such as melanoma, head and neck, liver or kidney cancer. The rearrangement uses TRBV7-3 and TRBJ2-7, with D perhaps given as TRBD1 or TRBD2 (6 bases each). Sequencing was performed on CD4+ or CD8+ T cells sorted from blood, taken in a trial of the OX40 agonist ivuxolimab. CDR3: CASSLNGGQTYEQYF. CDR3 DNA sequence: TGTGCCAGCAGCTTAAATGGGGGGCAGACCTACGAGCAGTACTTC.